Listed below are T cell receptor beta chains from one sample, sequenced in a study of T cell responses to AZD1222 COVID-19 vaccine. The table came from immunoSEQ multiplex PCR; TCRdb's copy has only in-frame clones and leaves some out. The sample gives 100,000 to 150,000 clones, 88% of which show up once; under 4.5% is in the top ten. Sequenced here: peripheral blood, sampled on day 0 of AZD1222 vaccination. The receptors stem from an adult in good health. Each CDR3 is given with its conserved first and last residue. Each record gives: J gene, D gene, V gene, CDR3 protein. A D gene is named only where the DNA matches it firmly.

>TRBJ1-6|NA|TRBV5-1
CASSLDAQGGSPLHF
>TRBJ2-3|TRBD2|TRBV28
CASSPTARLAGEADTQYF
>TRBJ2-5|NA|TRBV11-2
CASSLTTRETQYF
>TRBJ1-1|NA|TRBV6-6
CASSRGTVNTEAFF
>TRBJ1-1|TRBD1|TRBV27
CASSPDRGTEAFF
>TRBJ1-4|NA|TRBV7-9
CASSLMQGGEKLFF
>TRBJ2-3|NA|TRBV3-1/TRBV3-2
CASSFDSPAPGITDTQYF
>TRBJ1-5|NA|TRBV6-2/TRBV6-3
CASSRGQPQHF
>TRBJ1-4|NA|TRBV18
CASSPKSGRLFF
>TRBJ1-1|NA|TRBV7-3
CASSLMVVRNTEAFF
>TRBJ1-1|TRBD1|TRBV7-9
CASRNTGGTEAFF
>TRBJ2-7|TRBD1|TRBV7-8
CASSSTGTAYEQYF
>TRBJ2-7|NA|TRBV7-3
CASSFGPSYEQYF
>TRBJ1-2|NA|TRBV7-9
CASSLITGRYGYTF
>TRBJ1-4|TRBD1|TRBV28
CASSRQGVNEKLFF
>TRBJ2-6|NA|TRBV19
CASQYVSSGANVLAF
>TRBJ1-2|TRBD1|TRBV24-1
CATSDTTGGSYGYTF
>TRBJ1-1|NA|TRBV19
CASSEAVRTEAFF
>TRBJ1-4|TRBD1|TRBV30
CAWSEDRGPEKLFF
>TRBJ1-4|TRBD1|TRBV28
CASSSSGQGRNEKLFF
>TRBJ2-1|TRBD2|TRBV24-1
CATSDPSGGPYNEQFF
>TRBJ2-7|NA|TRBV10-3
CATRNEASSYEQYF
>TRBJ2-1|TRBD2|TRBV10-3
CAISESFGLAYNEQFF
>TRBJ2-7|TRBD2|TRBV27
CASSPLSGRAAGEQYF
>TRBJ1-3|NA|TRBV4-3
CASSQGLRVENTIYF
>TRBJ1-2|NA|TRBV19
CASSINLNYGYTF
>TRBJ1-4|NA|TRBV6-5
CASSPDSWNEKLFF
>TRBJ1-4|NA|TRBV4-2
CASSQGATNEKLFF
>TRBJ2-1|TRBD1|TRBV11-2
CASSRRGQHNEQFF
>TRBJ1-4|NA|TRBV7-9
CASSVTGEKLFF
>TRBJ1-5|TRBD1|TRBV30
CAWSRGTGPGQPQHF
>TRBJ1-1|TRBD1|TRBV29-1
CSVAPQGETEAFF
>TRBJ2-1|TRBD2|TRBV4-1
CASSPSQPGRTSYNEQFF
>TRBJ1-2|TRBD1|TRBV11-2
CASRLDRGTESRYGYTF
>TRBJ1-1|NA|TRBV14
CASSRYQGPEAFF
>TRBJ2-3|NA|TRBV5-4
CASSSRTSTDTQYF
>TRBJ2-1|TRBD2|TRBV27
CASSPTLRLAGGPGRYYDEQFF
>TRBJ2-2|NA|TRBV24-1
CATSDKGTWSTGELFF
>TRBJ2-7|NA|TRBV27
CASSLSPQTYEQYF
>TRBJ1-5|NA|TRBV27
CASSPPGGTGQPQHF